The present entry profiles one T cell receptor beta chain with its context. Its matching antigen is unknown. Germline CDR1 is SGHTA and CDR2 is FQGNSA. CDR3 size: 17 residues. Deletions cut 5 bases from V and 11 bases from J, with 25 bases between. 5'RACE primed from the constant segment yielded TCR alpha and TCR beta cDNA libraries bearing sample barcodes and UMIs. One entry per CDR3 protein, called by TCRdb with MiXCR from the 5' RACE reads. The top ten hold about 39% of the sample, which has around 110,000 distinct CDR3 sequences, around 14% seen once. This specimen belongs to a study of T-cell memory formation after mild COVID-19. Study results and limitations: The authors did not confirm SARS-CoV-2 specificity of second-wave clones peaking day 37. Contracting CD4+ clones lay largely in CM and EM, with CD8+ ones residing in EMRA. Detection of some responders pre-infection suggested pre-existing cross-reactive memory T cells participated.

The receptor was isolated from a man aged 18 to 29 who had mild COVID-19 (a few samples of this study predate the infection). Cell type and time point are not known. Sequencing was done on a sample of PBMCs or a T cell subset sorted from them (not recorded which). The rearrangement links TRBV7-2 to TRBJ1-6; D may be TRBD1 (5 bases). This chain's CDR3 is CASSPLVGEGVMAPLHF. The CDR3 DNA is TGTGCCAGCAGCCCATTGGTCGGGGAAGGGGTAATGGCACCCCTCCACTTT. Using reference TRBV7-2 and TRBJ1-6 for the parts outside the CDR3, the full variable domain is GAGVSQSPSNKVTEKGKDVELRCDPISGHTALYWYRQSLGQGLEFLIYFQGNSAPDKSGLPSDRFSAERTGGSVSTLTIQRTQQEDSAVYLCASSPLVGEGVMAPLHFGNGTRLTVT.